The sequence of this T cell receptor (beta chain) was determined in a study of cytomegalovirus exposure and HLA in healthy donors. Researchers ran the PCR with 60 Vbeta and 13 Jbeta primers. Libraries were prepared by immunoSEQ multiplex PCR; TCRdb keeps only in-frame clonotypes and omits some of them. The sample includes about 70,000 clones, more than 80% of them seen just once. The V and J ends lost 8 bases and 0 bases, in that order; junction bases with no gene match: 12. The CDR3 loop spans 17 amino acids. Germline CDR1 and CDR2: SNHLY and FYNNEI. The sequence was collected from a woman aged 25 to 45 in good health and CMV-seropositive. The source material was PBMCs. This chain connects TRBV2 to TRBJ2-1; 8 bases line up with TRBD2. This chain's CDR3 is CASRTSGLAGSYNEQFF. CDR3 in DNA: TGTGCCAGCCGTACTAGTGGGCTAGCGGGCTCCTACAATGAGCAGTTCTTC.